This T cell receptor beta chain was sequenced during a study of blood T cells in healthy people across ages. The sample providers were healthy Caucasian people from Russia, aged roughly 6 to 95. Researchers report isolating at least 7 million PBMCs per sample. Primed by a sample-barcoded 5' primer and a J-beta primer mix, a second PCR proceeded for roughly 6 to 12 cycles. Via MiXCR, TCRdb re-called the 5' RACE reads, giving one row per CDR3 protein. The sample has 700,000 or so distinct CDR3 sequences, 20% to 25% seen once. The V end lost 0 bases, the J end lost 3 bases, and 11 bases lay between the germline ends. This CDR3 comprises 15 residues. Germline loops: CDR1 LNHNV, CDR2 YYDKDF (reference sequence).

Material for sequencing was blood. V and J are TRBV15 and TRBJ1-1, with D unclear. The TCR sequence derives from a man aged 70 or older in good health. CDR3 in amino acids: CATSRDRRWDTEAFF. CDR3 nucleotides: TGTGCCACCAGCAGAGATCGTCGGTGGGACACTGAAGCTTTCTTT.